This TCR beta chain was documented in a study of T cell changes during pregnancy in multiple sclerosis. J lost 6 bases, V lost 6 bases, and 4 bases had no gene match. This CDR3 comprises 13 residues. Germline CDR1 is MNHEY and CDR2 is SVGAGI. The method was immunoSEQ multiplex PCR; TCRdb's version includes in-frame clones alone and lacks a portion of them. This table has 55,000 or so clones, around 90% appearing once. The chain combines TRBV6-5 with TRBJ2-1; TRBD2 matches 8 bases. This clonotype was obtained from a female donor with multiple sclerosis, enrolled in a pregnancy study. The specimen comprised CD4+ T cells from peripheral blood mononuclear cells, sampled in the first trimester of pregnancy. The CDR3 nucleotides are TGTGCCAGCAGAAACGGGGGGGCCAATGAGCAGTTCTTC. Translation: CASRNGGANEQFF.